The 24 T cell receptor beta chains in this list originate from one sample, sequenced in a study of breast tumors, draining lymph nodes, adjacent tissues. Breast cancer patients provided tissue from their axillary draining lymph nodes. Via MiXCR, TCRdb re-called the multiplex PCR reads, giving one row per CDR3 protein. This table has around 100,000 distinct CDR3 sequences, 21% appearing once. The material sequenced was axillary lymph node tissue. The receptors stem from a female donor with breast cancer. Some clones in this sample may be carry-over from other donors' samples.

This clonotype was recorded at least ten times. The V and J genes are TRBV19 and TRBJ1-6; 7 bases are a match to TRBD1. V gave up 7 bases and J gave up 8 bases; unmatched junction bases: 11. The length of the CDR3 is 15 residues. The V gene's germline CDR1 is LNHDA and CDR2 SQIVND (reference sequence). The CDR3 here is CASNRDSLRDSPLHF. The CDR3 DNA follows: TGTGCCAGTAACCGGGACAGCCTTCGGGATTCACCCCTCCACTTT.

As regards this clonotype: A much larger clone lies one base from this, so it may be a read error. The J gene is TRBJ2-7, the V gene TRBV27; 8 nucleotides match TRBD1. The CDR3 loop spans 15 amino acids. Germline V gene data show CDR1 as MNHEY and CDR2 as SMNVEV (reference sequence). The CDR3: CAGSHPRQGSYEQYF. For the CDR3, the DNA is TGTGCCGGCAGCCATCCTCGACAGGGGAGTTACGAGCAGTACTTC.

This clonotype was seen ten or more times. This rearrangement joins TRBV9 to TRBJ2-5; possibly TRBD1 for D (6 bases). Trimming stripped 3 bases from V and 4 bases from J, with 10 bases between. This CDR3 has 13 amino acids. Germline-derived CDR1 and CDR2 are SGDLS and YYNGEE. For the CDR3, the DNA is TGTGCCAGCAGCGAACAGGGCCCAGAGACCCAGTACTTC. Amino acids: CASSEQGPETQYF.

In its sample, this clonotype was seen many times. V gene TRBV20-1 combines with J gene TRBJ2-1; TRBD2 might be the D (6 bases). The V and J ends lost 3 bases and 6 bases respectively, with 15 bases between them. This CDR3 spans 14 amino acids. Germline CDR1 reads DFQATT; CDR2 reads SNEGSKA (reference sequence). CDR3 region: CSARGLPSSNEQFF. The CDR3 DNA follows: TGCAGTGCTAGGGGACTCCCGAGTAGCAATGAGCAGTTCTTC.

The rearrangement joins TRBV4-1 to TRBJ1-1, with D possibly matching TRBD1 (5 bases). Germline CDR1 reads MGHRA; CDR2 reads YSYEKL. The V gene lost 0 bases and the J gene lost 5 bases, with 13 bases spanning the gap. The CDR3 is 15 residues long. As DNA, the CDR3 is TGCGCCAGCAGCCAAGATCCGACTCGGGGGACTGAAGCTTTCTTT. Protein sequence: CASSQDPTRGTEAFF.

On this clonotype: With a much larger clone just one base away, this may be a read error. The chain joins TRBV7-9 to TRBJ2-1; maybe TRBD1 (5 bases). The CDR3 spans 13 residues. Per germline, CDR1 SEHNR and CDR2 FQNEAQ (reference sequence). The CDR3 region is CASSFRQYSEQFF. CDR3 sequence (DNA): TGTGCCAGCAGCTTCAGACAGTACAGTGAGCAGTTCTTC.

Comments on this clonotype: This sequence may be a read error, since a much larger clone differs from it by one base. The V call is TRBV6-6, the J call TRBJ1-4; no definite D call. CDR3 size: 17 residues. Germline V gene lookup returns CDR1 MNHNY and CDR2 SVGAGI (reference sequence). The germline V and J ends were trimmed by 2 bases and 8 bases, with 21 bases remaining between them. CDR3 protein: CASSYGSAGTGGEKLFF. As DNA, the CDR3 is TGTGCCAGCAGTTACGGGTCGGCGGGAACCGGAGGGGAAAAACTGTTTTTT.

Comment on this clonotype: With a much larger clone just one base away, this may be a read error. The chain uses TRBV20-1 and TRBJ2-7; 14 bases agree with TRBD2. The CDR3 covers 16 residues. Germline lookup yields CDR1 DFQATT and CDR2 SNEGSKA (reference sequence). CDR3 amino acids: CSARGGTSGGVYEQCF. CDR3 DNA sequence: TGCAGTGCTAGAGGGGGGACTAGCGGGGGTGTCTACGAGCAGTGCTTC.

This clonotype is medium-sized within its sample. The V gene is TRBV3-1, the J gene TRBJ2-7, with a tentative D call TRBD1 (5 bases). Trimming pared 4 bases from V and 4 bases from J, leaving 14 bases between. Germline CDR1 and CDR2: LGHDT and YNNKEL (reference sequence). This CDR3 spans 14 amino acids. CDR3 protein: CASSLGQGAYEQYF. For the CDR3, the DNA is TGTGCCAGCAGCCTCGGACAAGGAGCGTACGAGCAGTACTTC.

This clonotype showed up many times. V is TRBV5-1 and J is TRBJ1-3; D uncertain. Germline V gene lookup returns CDR1 SGHRS and CDR2 YFSETQ. CDR3 size: 13 residues. V gave up 4 bases and J gave up 1 base, with 6 bases separating them. CDR3 nucleotides: TGCGCCAGCAGCCTGGAGTCTGGAAACACCATATATTTT. Translation gives CASSLESGNTIYF.

This clonotype was recorded at least ten times. The V call is TRBV6-1, the J call TRBJ1-3, with D possibly being TRBD1 (5 bases). This CDR3 region has 14 residues. The germline CDR1 and CDR2 sequences are MNHNS and SASEGT. The V end was cut by 4 bases, the J end by 7 bases, with 14 bases between. CDR3 in amino acids: CASSAGTTRNTIYF. CDR3 coding DNA: TGTGCCAGCAGTGCCGGGACGACTAGGAACACCATATATTTT.

This clonotype was recorded many times. The V and J genes are TRBV6-5 and TRBJ2-7; TRBD2 matches 15 bases. Trimming took 8 bases from V and 10 from J; bases not matched to a gene: 12. CDR3 length: 15 residues. Germline V gene lookup returns CDR1 MNHEY and CDR2 SVGAGI. The CDR3 sequence: CASADRGLAGGDQYF. The CDR3 DNA sequence: TGTGCCAGCGCCGATCGGGGACTAGCGGGAGGCGATCAGTACTTC.

The DNA of the CDR3 is TGTGCCAGTCTGATGGTTTACACTGAAGCTTTCTTT. It translates to CASLMVYTEAFF. The rearrangement uses TRBV6-1 and TRBJ1-1; D unresolved. The CDR3 contains 12 residues. V lost 9 bases and J 3 bases, leaving 11 bases between the germline ends. Germline lookup yields CDR1 MNHNS and CDR2 SASEGT.

As regards this clonotype: This sequence may be a read error, since a much larger clone differs from it by one base. V gene TRBV7-9 combines with J gene TRBJ2-3; possibly TRBD2 for D (6 bases). The CDR3 contains 15 residues. Germline V gene sequence: CDR1 SEHNR, CDR2 FQNEAQ (reference sequence). CDR3 DNA sequence: TGTGCCAGCAGCTTAGGTGTAGCGGTCACAGGTACGCAGTATTTT. It translates to CASSLGVAVTGTQYF. The entire variable domain, with the rest obtained from reference TRBV7-9 and TRBJ2-3, is as follows: DTGVSQNPRHKITKRGQNVTFRCDPISEHNRLYWYRQTLGQGPEFLTYFQNEAQLEKSRLLSDRFSAERPKGSFSTLEIQRTEQGDSAMYLCASSLGVAVTGTQYFGPGTRLTVL.

In this sample, this clonotype turned up many times. The chain recombines TRBV7-9 with TRBJ2-1; D is undetermined. CDR1 and CDR2 (germline): SEHNR, FQNEAQ (reference sequence). The CDR3 extends over 13 amino acids. The V end lost 5 bases, the J end lost 11 bases, and 16 bases lay between the germline ends. The CDR3 DNA follows: TGTGCCAGCAGCGGCAGCCCACAACTCCAGCAGTTCTTC. This encodes CASSGSPQLQQFF.

This clonotype was observed a few times. The V gene is TRBV27, the J gene TRBJ2-2; no definite D call. The V gene lost 0 bases and the J gene lost 6 bases, with 5 bases spanning the gap. The germline gives CDR1 MNHEY, CDR2 SMNVEV (reference sequence). This CDR3 is 13 amino acids long. This CDR3 is CASSLSRPGELFF. The CDR3 nucleotides are TGTGCCAGCAGTTTATCGAGGCCCGGGGAGCTGTTTTTT.

Concerning this clonotype: A single base separates this from a much larger clone, so it may be a read error. The CDR3 reads CASSYQQGTRYF. CDR3 sequence (DNA): TGTGCCAGCAGTTACCAGCAGGGTACGCGGTATTTT. This rearrangement joins TRBV6-5 to TRBJ2-3, with a possible D match to TRBD1 (5 bases). Germline loops: CDR1 MNHEY, CDR2 SVGAGI. The CDR3 runs 12 residues.

Remarks on this clonotype: An end of the junction does not agree with germline; a read error may underlie this. This rearrangement joins TRBV6-5 to TRBJ1-2, with 11 positions matching TRBD1. CDR3 length equals 16 residues. CDR1 is MNHEY, CDR2 SVGAGI, per germline. CDR3 nucleotides: TGTGCCAGCAGTTACTCAACACGGACAGGGGGCTATGGCTACACCTTT. It specifies CASSYSTRTGGYGYTF.

This clonotype was recorded at least ten times. The chain employs TRBV11-2 and TRBJ1-6; maybe TRBD1 (6 bases). CDR3 length equals 12 residues. Germline lookup yields CDR1 SGHAT and CDR2 FQNNGV. Trimming took off 0 bases at V and 14 bases at J, with 8 bases between the two ends. CDR3 in DNA: TGTGCCAGCAGCTTAGAGACAGGAGCCCTCCACTTT. The encoded protein is CASSLETGALHF.

V and J are TRBV28 and TRBJ2-1; TRBD2 matches at 9 bases. Germline V gives CDR1 MDHEN, CDR2 SYDVKM. With V trimmed by 3 bases and J by 9 bases, 6 bases remained unmatched. The length of the CDR3 is 14 residues. CDR3 coding DNA: TGTGCCAGCAGTTTCCGGACTAGCGCTAGTGAGCAGTTCTTC. It specifies CASSFRTSASEQFF.

Concerning this clonotype: This could be a read error, since a much larger clone is one nucleotide away. V is TRBV5-1 and J is TRBJ2-1, with TRBD1 as a possible D gene (6 bases). The V gene's germline CDR1 is SGHRS and CDR2 YFSETQ. Trimming shortened V by 0 bases and J by 8 bases, and 15 bases separated the two germline ends. The CDR3 covers 15 residues. The CDR3 DNA reads as TGCGCCAGCAGCTTGGCCCATGGACAGTACGATGAGCAGTTCTTC. The encoded protein is CASSLAHGQYDEQFF. Supplemented by reference TRBV5-1 and TRBJ2-1, the full variable domain reads KAGVTQTPRYLIKTRGQQVTLSCSPISGHRSVSWYQQTPGQGLQFLFEYFSETQRNKGNFPGRFSGRQFSNSRSEMNVSTLELGDSALYLCASSLAHGQYDEQFFGPGTRLTVL.

In this sample, this clonotype turned up a few times. The chain combines TRBV18 with TRBJ2-3; unclear D gene. The CDR3 sequence is 13 residues long. Trimming left V 6 bases short and J 3 bases short, with 10 bases between. Germline CDR1 is KGHSH and CDR2 is LQKENI. The CDR3 DNA reads TGTGCCAGCTCCATTGGGTTTACAGATACGCAGTATTTT. Its translation is CASSIGFTDTQYF.

This clonotype was seen many times. The rearrangement uses TRBV5-1 and TRBJ2-3, with 16 bases fitting TRBD2. The CDR3 extends over 17 amino acids. Looked up from germline, CDR1 is SGHRS and CDR2 is YFSETQ. Losses at the gene ends were 7 bases for V and 7 bases for J; bases not matched to a gene: 12. The CDR3 nucleotides are TGCGCCAGCCAACCTCCGGGACTAGCGGGAGGGCAAAATACGCAGTATTTT. Translated, it gives CASQPPGLAGGQNTQYF.

This clonotype was counted ten times or more. This chain uses TRBV7-6 with TRBJ2-7, with a possible D match to TRBD1 (6 bases). With 7 bases removed from V and 6 bases from J, the gap between germline ends came to 19 bases. Germline V CDR1 and CDR2: SGHVS, FNYEAQ. The CDR3 consists of 14 residues. CDR3 coding DNA: TGTGCCAGCACCACCGCTGGGGGCCGGAGCGAGCAGTACTTC. This translates into CASTTAGGRSEQYF. The variable domain in full, completed from reference TRBV7-6 and TRBJ2-7, reads GAGVSQSPRYKVTKRGQDVALRCDPISGHVSLYWYRQALGQGPEFLTYFNYEAQQDKSGLPNDRFSAERPEGSISTLTIQRTEQRDSAMYRCASTTAGGRSEQYFGPGTRLTVT.